A single sample gave rise to the 17 T cell receptor beta chains below, sequenced in a study of cytomegalovirus exposure and HLA in healthy donors. The PCR was carried out with 60 Vbeta primers and 13 Jbeta primers. This table comes from immunoSEQ multiplex PCR, and its TCRdb copy is limited to in-frame clones, with some not included. Its clone listing holds approximately 80,000 clones. The specimen sequenced was PBMCs. All receptors derive from a woman between 25 and 40 years old in good health and CMV-seronegative.

V gene TRBV25-1 combines with J gene TRBJ2-3; D unresolved. V dropped 1 base and J dropped 3 bases, with 8 bases sitting between them. This CDR3 comprises 14 residues. The germline V gene encodes CDR1 MGHDK and CDR2 SYGVNS. The CDR3 region is CASSESGLTDTQYF. Written as DNA, the CDR3 is TGTGCCAGCAGTGAATCCGGGTTAACAGATACGCAGTATTTT.

The V gene is TRBV18, the J gene TRBJ2-7; 7 nucleotides align to TRBD2. The CDR3 is made up of 15 amino acids. V gave up 3 bases and J gave up 2 bases; unmatched junction bases: 7. Germline V gene data show CDR1 as KGHSH and CDR2 as LQKENI. The chain's CDR3 is CASSPGAGRAYEQYF. For the CDR3, the DNA is TGTGCCAGCTCACCCGGGGCAGGGAGGGCCTACGAGCAGTACTTC.

The gene calls are TRBV27 and TRBJ2-7, with TRBD1 as a possible D gene (6 bases). The CDR3 has 14 amino acids. The germline V and J ends were trimmed by 5 bases and 2 bases, with 13 bases remaining between them. The germline gives CDR1 MNHEY, CDR2 SMNVEV (reference sequence). The CDR3 sequence is CASSAVDRTYEQYF. The CDR3 nucleotides read TGTGCCAGCAGTGCGGTCGACAGGACCTACGAGCAGTACTTC.

V gene TRBV30 combines with J gene TRBJ2-2; TRBD2 agrees at 14 bases. The length of the CDR3 is 19 residues. The V gene's germline CDR1 is GTSNPN and CDR2 SVGIG (reference sequence). The junction had 10 bases not matched to a gene; V was cut back by 0 bases and J by 4 bases. This CDR3 reads CAWSVLGLAGDGGTGELFF. Here the CDR3 DNA reads TGTGCCTGGAGTGTACTGGGACTAGCGGGAGACGGAGGCACCGGGGAGCTGTTTTTT. The full variable domain, in which reference TRBV30 and TRBJ2-2 provide the parts outside the CDR3, is SQTIHQWPATLVQPVGSPLSLECTVEGTSNPNLYWYRQAAGRGLQLLFYSVGIGQISSEVPQNLSASRPQDRQFILSSKKLLLSDSGFYLCAWSVLGLAGDGGTGELFFGEGSRLTVL.

This chain links TRBV10-2 with TRBJ2-1, with 8 bases aligning to TRBD2. Per the germline V gene, CDR1 is WSHSY and CDR2 is SAAADI. The CDR3 runs 16 residues. After removal of 5 bases from V and 2 bases from J, the junction contained 8 bases not matched to a gene. CDR3 DNA: TGCGCCAGCAGTTCAGTTTTAGCGGGGACCTACAATGAGCAGTTCTTC. This sequence encodes CASSSVLAGTYNEQFF.

This chain joins TRBV7-9 and TRBJ2-7; 14 bases align to TRBD2. Per the germline V gene, CDR1 is SEHNR and CDR2 is FQNEAQ (reference sequence). This CDR3 is built from 13 residues. The trim removed 5 bases at V and 12 bases at J, leaving 6 bases unmatched. The CDR3 sequence is CASSPGLAGGTYF. The CDR3 DNA reads TGTGCCAGCAGCCCTGGACTAGCGGGGGGTACGTACTTC.

The chain is built from TRBV2 and TRBJ1-2; 9 bases align to TRBD1. Germline assignment: CDR1 SNHLY and CDR2 FYNNEI. This CDR3 has 13 residues. Unmatched junction bases numbered 8, after V lost 7 bases and J lost 8 bases. DNA for the CDR3: TGTGCCAGCAACTGGGACAGGGAATGGGGCTACACCTTC. Translating it yields CASNWDREWGYTF. The full variable domain, with the rest looked up from reference TRBV2 and TRBJ1-2, is EPEVTQTPSHQVTQMGQEVILRCVPISNHLYFYWYRQILGQKVEFLVSFYNNEISEKSEIFDDQFSVERPDGSNFTLKIRSTKLEDSAMYFCASNWDREWGYTFGSGTRLTVV.

The chain employs TRBV7-6 and TRBJ2-1, with TRBD1 as a possible D gene (5 bases). Trimming left V 3 bases short and J 5 bases short, with 11 bases between. The CDR3 runs to 14 residues. Germline V lookup: CDR1 SGHVS, CDR2 FNYEAQ. CDR3 loop: CASSFGAVDNEQFF. The CDR3 nucleotides read TGTGCCAGCAGCTTTGGGGCAGTAGACAATGAGCAGTTCTTC.

This chain links TRBV6-1 with TRBJ2-2; the D gene is possibly TRBD2 (5 bases). V lost 6 bases to trimming and J lost 5 bases, with 7 bases between them. Germline-derived CDR1 and CDR2 are MNHNS and SASEGT. CDR3 length: 12 residues. CDR3 nucleotide sequence: TGTGCCAGCAGATGGAGGACCGGGGAGCTGTTTTTT. As protein: CASRWRTGELFF.

This rearrangement joins TRBV6-1 to TRBJ2-7; TRBD1 aligns across 8 bases. Trimming cost V 0 bases and J 3 bases; bases outside gene matches: 7. The germline gives CDR1 MNHNS, CDR2 SASEGT. This CDR3 contains 16 residues. This CDR3 reads CASSEADRDRYYEQYF. The CDR3 nucleotides are TGTGCCAGCAGTGAAGCGGACCGGGACAGGTACTACGAGCAGTACTTC.

In DNA, the CDR3 is TGTGCCAGCGCTCCAAGACAGGGGCACTCCTACGAGCAGTACTTC. This encodes CASAPRQGHSYEQYF. This chain links TRBV2 with TRBJ2-7; 8 bases align to TRBD1. The germline V gene has CDR1 SNHLY and CDR2 FYNNEI. J lost 0 bases, V lost 8 bases, and 9 bases had no gene match. This CDR3 contains 15 residues.

The chain uses TRBV5-5 and TRBJ2-7; the match to TRBD2 covers 12 bases. V lost 0 bases, J lost 2 bases, and 3 bases stayed unmatched. The CDR3 has 16 residues. CDR1 and CDR2 (germline): SGHKS, YYEKEE (reference sequence). CDR3 DNA: TGTGCCAGCAGCTTGGGGCTAGCGGGAGGGCCCTACGAGCAGTACTTC. Translating it yields CASSLGLAGGPYEQYF.

The chain carries TRBV4-2 and TRBJ2-7; TRBD1 matches at 8 bases. J lost 9 bases, V lost 0 bases, and 10 bases had no gene match. This CDR3 comprises 15 residues. Germline V gene sequence: CDR1 LGHNA, CDR2 YNFKEQ. CDR3 nucleotides: TGTGCCAGCAGCCAAGAACGCTTCACCACAGGGGGGCAGTACTTC. Translation: CASSQERFTTGGQYF.

V gene TRBV5-4 combines with J gene TRBJ1-2; 7 bases map to TRBD1. From germline, CDR1 is SGHNT and CDR2 YYREEE (reference sequence). The CDR3 runs 16 residues. J lost 1 base, V lost 0 bases, and 6 bases had no gene match. CDR3 protein: CASSLEGTDRNYGYTF. CDR3 sequence (DNA): TGTGCCAGCAGCTTGGAAGGGACAGATCGTAACTATGGCTACACCTTC.

The CDR3 DNA sequence: TGTGCCAGCAGCGTTACCGGGACAGTCGGGGAGACCCAGTACTTC. Its protein is CASSVTGTVGETQYF. The J gene is TRBJ2-5, the V gene TRBV7-8; 7 positions match TRBD1. The V and J ends lost 5 bases and 5 bases, in that order; junction bases with no gene match: 11. Germline V gene lookup returns CDR1 SGHVS and CDR2 FQNEAQ. The CDR3 runs 15 residues.

The chain is built from TRBV28 and TRBJ2-5, with no clear D. The germline V gene encodes CDR1 MDHEN and CDR2 SYDVKM. This CDR3 is 14 amino acids long. V was clipped by 2 bases and J by 5 bases, with 12 bases between them. CDR3: CASSLPNKRETQYF. Written as DNA, the CDR3 is TGTGCCAGCAGTTTACCTAACAAGAGGGAGACCCAGTACTTC.

V gene TRBV18 combines with J gene TRBJ2-7; 7 nucleotides match TRBD1. V lost 3 bases, J lost 12 bases, and 8 bases stayed unmatched. In germline, CDR1 is KGHSH, CDR2 LQKENI. The CDR3 consists of 12 residues. The CDR3 protein is CASSPGQAPTYF. The CDR3 nucleotides read TGTGCCAGCTCACCTGGACAGGCTCCGACGTACTTC. Full variable domain (remainder filled in from reference TRBV18 and TRBJ2-7): NAGVMQNPRHLVRRRGQEARLRCSPMKGHSHVYWYRQLPEEGLKFMVYLQKENIIDESGMPKERFSAEFPKEGPSILRIQQVVRGDSAAYFCASSPGQAPTYFGPGTRLTVT.